Each of the 4 T cell receptor beta chains below was sequenced from the same sample in a study of blood T cell repertoires in COVID-19 (dated by TCRdb to the early 2020s). Library construction relied on the immunoSEQ multiplex PCR assay. This immuneACCESS table, as held by TCRdb, lists in-frame sequences with V and J called but not all clones. Of the missing ones, under half trace to an unresolved V gene in checked studies; the others have no known cause. The sample contains tens of thousands of clones, about 91% of them found a single time. Around 6% of the sample is taken by the ten largest. Sequenced sample: peripheral blood. Receptors originate from a man aged 45-65 years with active COVID-19.

The V and J genes are TRBV3-1 (or the pseudogene TRBV3-2) and TRBJ2-1; 8 bases line up with TRBD2. V lost 0 bases and J lost 12; bases outside the gene matches: 19. CDR3 size: 18 residues. Germline values: CDR1 LGHDT, CDR2 YNNKEL (reference sequence). The CDR3 loop reads CASSQDLRRGGALLGQFF. For the CDR3, the DNA is TGTGCCAGCAGCCAAGATCTTCGTCGGGGGGGGGCACTGTTAGGGCAGTTCTTC.

The chain uses TRBV12-3 or TRBV12-4 and TRBJ2-5; 7 positions agree with TRBD1. Trimming at V came to 5 bases and at J to 5 bases, leaving 5 bases not matched to a gene. This CDR3 spans 13 amino acids. CDR3 DNA sequence: TGTGCCAGCAGTGCAACAGGGGCTGAGACCCAGTACTTC. Amino acids: CASSATGAETQYF.

This rearrangement joins TRBV29-1 to TRBJ2-3; 8 positions match TRBD2. Germline CDR1 reads SQVTM; CDR2 reads ANQGSEA. Trimming removed 1 base from V and 2 bases from J; junction bases left unmatched: 8. The length of the CDR3 is 16 residues. For the CDR3, the DNA is TGCAGCGTTGAAGTAGGACAGCGGGGGAACACAGATACGCAGTATTTT. It yields the protein CSVEVGQRGNTDTQYF.

V usage is TRBV11-2 and J usage is TRBJ2-1; maybe TRBD2 (5 bases). V lost 5 bases and J lost 9, with 17 bases in between. This CDR3 is built from 14 residues. CDR1 SGHAT and CDR2 FQNNGV come from the germline V gene. The CDR3 nucleotides read TGTGCCAGCAGCAACACTACTAGGGCTAGTGAGCAGTTCTTC. Its protein product is CASSNTTRASEQFF.